The entry that follows covers one TCR beta chain sequence. The treatment was: oral pan-JAK inhibitor, 5-10 mg twice daily. T lymphocytes (CD4+ and CD8+) were sorted from PBMCs. This sample is part of a study of CD8+ T cells in alopecia areata. RNA extraction was followed by reverse transcription into cDNA, which acted as the sequencing template. Assay: immunoSEQ multiplex PCR; the TCRdb copy retains only in-frame clones and omits some. The repertoire consists of about 190,000 clones, with 55% to 70% occurring once and the leading ten covering about 0.65%. Sequencing used CD4+ T cells sorted from blood, obtained at week 4, from a patient treated with tofacitinib. The receptor was derived from a human donor with alopecia areata.

The CDR3 DNA sequence: TGTGCCAGCTCACCTCTCCCGGGACAGGGGTCCCACGAGCAGTACTTC. Its translation: CASSPLPGQGSHEQYF. This rearrangement joins TRBV18 to TRBJ2-7; 10 nucleotides align to TRBD1. V lost 3 bases to trimming and J lost 5 bases; unmatched junction nucleotides: 10. Per the germline V gene, CDR1 is KGHSH and CDR2 is LQKENI. This CDR3 region has 16 residues.